These 32 T cell receptor beta chains share one sample of origin, sequenced in a study of tumor-infiltrating lymphocytes in localized non-small cell lung cancer. The table came from immunoSEQ multiplex PCR; TCRdb's copy has only in-frame clones and leaves some out. The table shows 10,000 to 15,000 clones, with 80% to 85% occurring only once. Sequencing input: uninvolved lung tissue not adjacent to the tumor. These receptors were collected from a human donor with non-small cell lung cancer.

The chain recombines TRBV5-1 with TRBJ1-5; D is perhaps TRBD1 (6 bases). The CDR3 totals 16 residues. The germline V gene has CDR1 SGHRS and CDR2 YFSETQ. The germline V and J ends were trimmed by 1 base and 2 bases, with 13 bases remaining between them. CDR3 nucleotides: TGCGCCAGCAGCTTGCTCCCAGGGGTCGGCAATCAGCCCCAGCATTTT. Residues: CASSLLPGVGNQPQHF.

The rearrangement joins TRBV6-1 to TRBJ2-7; D perhaps matches TRBD2 (6 bases). The CDR3 contains 13 residues. CDR1 and CDR2 (germline): MNHNS, SASEGT. The V gene lost 8 bases and the J gene lost 1 base, with 12 bases spanning the gap. This chain's CDR3 is CASAGGESYEQYF. CDR3 in DNA: TGTGCCAGCGCCGGGGGTGAGTCCTACGAGCAGTACTTC.

The chain combines TRBV5-1 with TRBJ1-2; 9 bases align to TRBD1. With 3 bases clipped from V and 4 bases from J, the junction kept 4 bases outside the gene matches. Germline loops: CDR1 SGHRS, CDR2 YFSETQ. The CDR3 totals 14 residues. The CDR3 nucleotides read TGCGCCAGCAGCTCCTTACAGGGGGCCTATGGCTACACCTTC. Its protein is CASSSLQGAYGYTF.

This clone appeared a single time. The J gene is TRBJ2-6, the V gene TRBV6-5; weak D call: TRBD1 (5 bases). CDR1 and CDR2 (germline): MNHEY, SVGAGI. This CDR3 spans 15 amino acids. The ends were cut back, 2 bases at V and 0 bases at J, with 5 bases in the middle. The chain's CDR3 is CASSYDSSGANVLTF. DNA for the CDR3: TGTGCCAGCAGTTACGACAGCTCTGGGGCCAACGTCCTGACTTTC.

The chain's CDR3 is CASSLNSPLHF. The CDR3, as DNA: TGTGCCAGCAGCTTAAATTCACCCCTCCACTTT. The chain recombines TRBV5-8 with TRBJ1-6; D remains ambiguous. V lost 2 bases and J lost 7, with 1 base in between. This CDR3 has 11 residues. The germline CDR1 and CDR2 sequences are SGHTS and YDEGEE.

This clone occurred once. This sequence joins TRBV6-1 and TRBJ2-5; D possibly corresponds to TRBD2 (5 bases). The germline V gene has CDR1 MNHNS and CDR2 SASEGT. The CDR3 consists of 18 residues. The V end lost 0 bases, the J end lost 5 bases, and 22 bases lay between the germline ends. The CDR3 bases are TGTGCCAGCAGTGAAGCGAGAGGAGGAGAGATTAGAAGGGAGACCCAGTACTTC. Protein sequence: CASSEARGGEIRRETQYF.

The J gene is TRBJ1-4, the V gene TRBV6-5, with no clear D. Trimming took 8 bases from V and 8 from J, leaving 15 bases between them. The CDR3 contains 13 residues. Per germline, CDR1 MNHEY and CDR2 SVGAGI. CDR3 in amino acids: CASAGTVKEKLFF. CDR3 in DNA: TGTGCCAGCGCAGGCACGGTCAAGGAAAAACTGTTTTTT.

The CDR3 DNA reads TGCGCCAGCGGCGAGGACGCAGGTAGGGACATTCAGTACTTC. Its translation is CASGEDAGRDIQYF. J is TRBJ2-4 and V is TRBV23-1; D call uncertain. TRBV23-1 carries the ORF label, with uncertain function. The CDR3 runs 14 residues. The V gene lost 8 bases and the J gene lost 8 bases, with 19 bases spanning the gap.

V usage is TRBV10-1 and J usage is TRBJ2-3, with unresolved D. V shed 2 bases and J shed 1 base, with 16 bases lying between them. Germline CDR1 reads WNHNN; CDR2 reads SYGVQD (reference sequence). The CDR3 totals 17 residues. CDR3 loop: CASSEKEGLYGTDTQYF. Here the CDR3 DNA reads TGCGCCAGCAGTGAGAAGGAAGGCCTGTATGGCACAGATACGCAGTATTTT.

This rearrangement joins TRBV4-2 to TRBJ1-2; D gene uncertain. In germline, CDR1 is LGHNA, CDR2 YNFKEQ. CDR3 size: 12 residues. The V and J ends lost 5 bases and 7 bases respectively, with 11 bases between them. CDR3 bases: TGTGCCAGCAGCTCAAGCTCGGCTGGCTACACCTTC. Its translation: CASSSSSAGYTF.

The chain combines TRBV7-8 with TRBJ1-5, with 7 bases that match TRBD1. The CDR3 covers 15 residues. J was trimmed by 2 bases and V by 4 bases; bases with no gene match: 5. Germline CDR1 and CDR2: SGHVS and FQNEAQ. In DNA, the CDR3 is TGTGCCAGCAGCTGGGACAGCGTGGGCAATCAGCCCCAGCATTTT. Translation gives CASSWDSVGNQPQHF.

The chain uses TRBV19 and TRBJ2-7, with a possible D match to TRBD2 (7 bases). Germline V gives CDR1 LNHDA, CDR2 SQIVND (reference sequence). The CDR3 is 12 amino acids. This chain's CDR3 is CDGGHLEGEQYF. The CDR3 nucleotides are TGTGACGGGGGGCATCTAGAGGGCGAGCAGTACTTC.

This clone came up once. The genes are TRBV5-6 and TRBJ2-5, with 12 bases aligning to TRBD2. The CDR3 extends over 19 amino acids. After removal of 5 bases from V and 2 bases from J, the junction contained 16 bases not matched to a gene. Germline loops: CDR1 SGHDT, CDR2 YYEEEE. In nucleotides, the CDR3 is TGTGCCAGCAGTCCTCTGCCGGCTAGCGGGGGGGCCCGACAAGAGACCCAGTACTTC. This sequence encodes CASSPLPASGGARQETQYF.

This rearrangement joins TRBV4-2 to TRBJ1-1, with D maybe TRBD1 (5 bases). The CDR3 consists of 15 residues. Trimming took 2 bases from V and 5 from J, leaving 15 bases between them. CDR1 and CDR2 (germline): LGHNA, YNFKEQ. The CDR3 nucleotides are TGTGCCAGCAGCCAACCCCAGGGTGTAAGAACTGAAGCTTTCTTT. Its protein product is CASSQPQGVRTEAFF.

The chain recombines TRBV15 with TRBJ2-1; D uncertain. Trimming took off 5 bases at V and 6 bases at J, with 11 bases between the two ends. CDR3 size: 13 residues. The germline gives CDR1 LNHNV, CDR2 YYDKDF (reference sequence). The CDR3, as DNA: TGTGCCACCAGCCCCCCGAGTGGCAATGAGCAGTTCTTC. Protein: CATSPPSGNEQFF.

The chain has TRBV4-3 and TRBJ2-7; 7 nucleotides match TRBD1. Germline values: CDR1 LGHNA, CDR2 YSLEER. V shed 4 bases, J shed 6 bases, and the junction held 9 bases outside the gene matches. CDR3 length: 14 residues. The CDR3 region has the DNA TGCGCCAGCAGCCGGGACAGAGATCTACGCGAGCAGTACTTC. It yields the protein CASSRDRDLREQYF.

This clone was seen only a few times. The DNA for the CDR3 is TGTGCCAGCAGCCAAGGGACAGTTATAATAAATGAGCAGTTCTTC. This encodes CASSQGTVIINEQFF. The chain employs TRBV4-2 and TRBJ2-1; D is perhaps TRBD1 (6 bases). V was cut by 1 base and J by 7 bases, with 14 bases left in between. Per the germline V gene, CDR1 is LGHNA and CDR2 is YNFKEQ. There are 15 residues in the CDR3.

This clone was seen a few times. The chain carries TRBV5-1 and TRBJ2-4, with TRBD2 matching 9 bases. CDR1 SGHRS and CDR2 YFSETQ come from the germline V gene. The trim removed 4 bases at V and 1 base at J, leaving 6 bases unmatched. The CDR3 is 16 residues long. CDR3 sequence reads: CASSASGGPAKNIQYF. CDR3 nucleotides: TGCGCCAGCAGCGCGAGCGGGGGGCCGGCCAAAAACATTCAGTACTTC.

The J gene is TRBJ1-2, the V gene TRBV30; no firm D call. CDR3 length: 14 residues. Trimming took off 0 bases at V and 0 bases at J, with 8 bases between the two ends. From germline, CDR1 is GTSNPN and CDR2 SVGIG (reference sequence). The CDR3 reads CAWSVWGANYGYTF. CDR3 nucleotide sequence: TGTGCCTGGAGTGTATGGGGAGCTAACTATGGCTACACCTTC.

The chain uses TRBV6-1 and TRBJ2-7; D is undetermined. The CDR3 has 13 residues. Per the germline V gene, CDR1 is MNHNS and CDR2 is SASEGT. V lost 7 bases and J 4 bases, leaving 14 bases between the germline ends. CDR3 sequence: CASIKSEMYEQYF. CDR3 coding DNA: TGTGCCAGCATCAAGTCGGAGATGTACGAGCAGTACTTC.

J is TRBJ1-1 and V is TRBV19; D is undetermined. CDR1 and CDR2 from the germline V gene are LNHDA and SQIVND (reference sequence). V lost 6 bases to trimming and J lost 3 bases, with 11 bases between them. The CDR3 sequence is 13 residues long. The chain's CDR3 is CASSPPPYTEAFF. The CDR3 bases are TGTGCCAGTAGCCCCCCCCCGTACACTGAAGCTTTCTTT.

V gene TRBV9 combines with J gene TRBJ1-2, with a weak D call TRBD1 (5 bases). The germline V gene encodes CDR1 SGDLS and CDR2 YYNGEE. Trimming took 3 bases from V and 0 from J, leaving 12 bases between them. The CDR3 spans 15 residues. In DNA form, the CDR3 reads TGTGCCAGCAGCGCCCAGACAGCCTCTAACTATGGCTACACCTTC. Translating gives CASSAQTASNYGYTF.

The V call is TRBV4-3, the J call TRBJ1-2; TRBD1 is a possible D gene (6 bases). The V and J ends lost 0 bases and 6 bases respectively, with 14 bases between them. Looked up from germline, CDR1 is LGHNA and CDR2 is YSLEER. The CDR3 is 15 amino acids. CDR3 region: CASSQDSRTAHGYTF. As DNA, the CDR3 is TGCGCCAGCAGCCAAGATTCCCGGACAGCACATGGCTACACCTTC.

The chain has TRBV28 and TRBJ1-5; TRBD1 matches at 10 bases. The CDR3 length is 16 residues. The germline CDR1 and CDR2 sequences are MDHEN and SYDVKM. V shed 6 bases and J 12 bases; nucleotides not matched to a gene: 17. CDR3 DNA: TGTGCCAGCAGACCCTTTTCCGGGACAGGGGCCTCGCGCCAGCATTTT. Its translation is CASRPFSGTGASRQHF.

This clone was observed a single time. The chain carries TRBV18 and TRBJ2-2; TRBD2 might be the D (5 bases). Germline CDR1 is KGHSH and CDR2 is LQKENI. The length of the CDR3 is 17 residues. With 1 base removed from V and 1 base from J, the gap between germline ends came to 13 bases. CDR3 DNA: TGTGCCAGCTCACCACAATCGGCAGGACTGAACACCGGGGAGCTGTTTTTT. It translates to CASSPQSAGLNTGELFF.

This clone appeared a few times. J is TRBJ2-2 and V is TRBV18; D is undetermined. From germline, CDR1 is KGHSH and CDR2 LQKENI. The CDR3 is 14 residues long. The V end lost 3 bases, the J end lost 0 bases, and 5 bases lay between the germline ends. The CDR3 DNA reads TGTGCCAGCTCACCGGCAGCGAACACCGGGGAGCTGTTTTTT. This sequence encodes CASSPAANTGELFF.

The V gene is TRBV7-2, the J gene TRBJ1-5, with D perhaps matching TRBD1 (5 bases). The germline V gene encodes CDR1 SGHTA and CDR2 FQGNSA. The CDR3 has 15 residues. The V end lost 5 bases, the J end lost 5 bases, and 16 bases lay between the germline ends. The CDR3 DNA follows: TGTGCCAGCAGCACAAGATCGGGGCCCGATCAGCCCCAGCATTTT. Translated: CASSTRSGPDQPQHF. Together with reference TRBV7-2 and TRBJ1-5, the CDR3 gives the full variable domain: GAGVSQSPSNKVTEKGKDVELRCDPISGHTALYWYRQSLGQGLEFLIYFQGNSAPDKSGLPSDRFSAERTGGSVSTLTIQRTQQEDSAVYLCASSTRSGPDQPQHFGDGTRLSIL.

The rearrangement links TRBV5-1 to TRBJ1-4, with TRBD1 matching over 7 bases. CDR1 and CDR2 from the germline V gene are SGHRS and YFSETQ. With 2 bases clipped from V and 7 bases from J, the junction kept 5 bases outside the gene matches. The CDR3 is 14 residues long. The CDR3 region is CASSFGQGGEKLFF. Here the CDR3 DNA reads TGCGCCAGCAGCTTCGGGCAGGGGGGTGAAAAACTGTTTTTT.

The CDR3 sequence: CASSLDRSSYEQYF. The CDR3, as DNA: TGTGCCAGCAGCTTAGACAGGAGCTCCTACGAGCAGTACTTC. The chain links TRBV7-6 to TRBJ2-7; weak D call: TRBD1 (5 bases). V gave up 1 base and J gave up 0 bases, with 7 bases separating them. Germline CDR1 is SGHVS and CDR2 is FNYEAQ. The CDR3 is made up of 14 amino acids.

This clone was recorded once. The J gene is TRBJ2-3, the V gene TRBV18, with D possibly matching TRBD2 (6 bases). Germline CDR1 KGHSH, CDR2 LQKENI. The V and J ends lost 0 bases and 8 bases respectively, with 6 bases between them. The CDR3 runs to 12 residues. The chain's CDR3 is CASSPPGGTQYF. DNA of the CDR3: TGTGCCAGCTCACCACCGGGGGGTACGCAGTATTTT.

The rearrangement links TRBV7-9 to TRBJ2-1, with TRBD2 as a possible D gene (5 bases). Germline CDR1 and CDR2: SEHNR and FQNEAQ (reference sequence). This CDR3 has 11 amino acids. V shed 11 bases and J shed 9 bases, with 14 bases lying between them. In DNA form, the CDR3 reads TGTGCCGCATGGACGAGCGGTGAGCAGTTCTTC. Protein sequence: CAAWTSGEQFF.

The V call is TRBV7-9, the J call TRBJ2-5; D is possibly TRBD1 (6 bases). This CDR3 comprises 15 residues. V lost 4 bases and J lost 5, with 17 bases in between. Germline CDR1 and CDR2: SEHNR and FQNEAQ (reference sequence). The CDR3 DNA reads as TGTGCCAGCAGCTCTTACTACCGGCAGGGGGAGACCCAGTACTTC. Translated, it gives CASSSYYRQGETQYF.